This entry features one T cell receptor beta chain sequence. Its antigen is not yet known. There are no base qualities to consult, and no much larger clone falls within one base. These data come from a study of early T cells in non-severe SARS-CoV-2 infection (dated by TCRdb to the early 2020s). Notes on the research overall: Bulk RNA from unsorted whole blood was used for TCR sequencing, so alpha and beta chains could not be paired.

The study was a case-control design nested within a healthcare worker cohort in London, UK, with weekly nasopharyngeal swab PCR tests and blood sampling. Healthcare workers were recruited during the week of the UK lockdown, between 23 and 31 March 2020, and followed weekly for up to roughly 15 weeks. Broader findings and caveats from the paper: VDJdb matching was skewed toward anti-spike CD8 responses, so virus-specific expansions were likely underestimated and private and CD4 specificities were missed.

Library prep was done by 5' RACE. For sequencing, a NextSeq 500 was employed. Unique molecular identifiers were attached to individual cDNA molecules in the TCR library protocol so that sequencing error and PCR bias could be corrected. Sequencing covered both TCR alpha and beta chains, and within each sample the abundances of alpha and beta sequences were tightly co-correlated. As for the original processing: V gene, J gene and CDR3 annotation of TCR sequences was performed with Decombinator V4. TCRs were defined as expanded if a significant change between any two time points was detected under a Poisson model with p below 0.0001. TCR abundances were normalised to the total number of TCRs sequenced in each sample and reported as counts per million. MAIT TCRs were defined by TRAV1-2 paired with TRAJ12, TRAJ20 or TRAJ33, and iNKT TCRs by TRAV10 paired with TRAJ18. VDJdb, accessed 1 November 2021, was searched for CMV, EBV and SARS-CoV-2 annotated TCRs, with TCRs annotated for multiple antigens excluded. The public reads were reprocessed in TCRdb via fastp at Q25 and MiXCR, keeping in-frame beta chains. Rows with a matching CDR3 protein are joined into one entry that keeps the most common DNA and genes. TCRdb, rather than the study authors, made the V and J calls. Counted in this sample were tens of thousands of distinct CDR3 sequences; about 11% of them appeared once. The ten largest clones add up to approximately 12% of the sample.

The CDR3 sequence holds 15 residues, the cysteine and phenylalanine included. Just CDR3 DNA is preserved here, 45 bases in frame from base 1. In the germline V gene (reference sequence), CDR1 corresponds to DFQATT and CDR2 to SNEGSKA. V trim: 6 bases; J trim: 8 bases; unmatched bases: 15. Recombination connected TRBV20-1 to TRBJ2-3; 9 nucleotides in the junction match TRBD2. The source of this sequence is an adult who was a healthcare worker with PCR-confirmed SARS-CoV-2 infection or an uninfected control (not recorded which). Material: whole blood, obtained at baseline. The nucleotides read TGCAGTGCCACCGTAGGGGCGGGGGGGCCGGTTACGCAGTATTTT. This yields the protein CSATVGAGGPVTQYF.